The rows below give T cell receptor beta chains drawn from one sample of a study of response to subunit inactivated influenza vaccine. TCRdb re-called the RT-PCR reads through MiXCR, storing one row per CDR3 protein. The sample lists hundreds of thousands of distinct CDR3 sequences, over 9.5% seen once, with approximately 12% in the top ten. Specimen: PBMCs from blood, collected roughly 48 days after vaccination. These receptors came from a middle-aged man who received an inactivated influenza vaccine. The CDR3 runs from the conserved cysteine through the conserved F or W. The size of a clone is reported for some rows only, either as once, few or many, or as a class for expanded clones.

clone_size	v_call	cdr3_aa
few	TRBV29-1	CSVEIDTGELFF
-	TRBV29-1	CSMRQGGTTGELFF
few	TRBV4-1	CASSLSTTGLAYEQYF
-	TRBV29-1	CSVEDLRQGNTGELFF
-	TRBV7-8	CASSLSEANTEAFF
-	TRBV19	CARAGGGQETQYF
-	TRBV7-9	CASSFRDSGANVLTF
-	TRBV5-1	CASSTDREQFF
few	TRBV2	CASSGLLAGQMEQFF
many	TRBV5-6	CASSWTGGYTDTQYF
few	TRBV20-1	CSATPLAGGFYNEQFF
few	TRBV27	CASSQGFGNTIYF
-	TRBV6-1	CASSGSRQGSDTQYF
few	TRBV7-6	CASSLVLGNGEQYF
-	TRBV30	CAWTQVAGREGEQFF
few	TRBV7-9	CASSPGSSEQYF
once	TRBV5-1	CASSLEGFGNEQFF
many	TRBV7-9	CASSRGNWDTQYF
few	TRBV27	CASSLSIGTYNEQFF
many	TRBV5-6	CASSPVVEDTQYF
many	TRBV7-2	CASTKTSGTKDTDTQYF
few	TRBV3-1	CASSQERLARQFF
-	TRBV9	CASSVDLATDTQYF
many	TRBV5-1	CASSVEQGVGYTF
-	TRBV24-1	CATRKQETQYF
few	TRBV4-3	CASSQDGEGGANGYTF
-	TRBV11-2	CASSFPHRGSIHEQYF
-	TRBV5-6	CASSLGPDQDTQYF
few	TRBV3-1	CASSQLPSSYEQYF
-	TRBV7-3	CASSFYGSSDTQYF
-	TRBV5-6	CASSLRGTPTTGELFF
-	TRBV2	CASSVGAGRLWGTQYF
-	TRBV11-2	CAADMSSYNSPLHF
-	TRBV12-3/TRBV12-4	CASTPAGTSVETQYF
few	TRBV20-1	CSTPGTSGGTEQFF
few	TRBV5-1	CASTWTGLGLASHTGELFF
-	TRBV4-2	CASSHPGQGLGGYTF
many	TRBV29-1	CSVGARGAYGYTF
-	TRBV20-1	CSAKDRGENQPQHF
-	TRBV30	CAWSVNSGRSKQFF
many	TRBV4-2	CASRWIPSGPSTSSYNEQFF
-	TRBV7-8	CASSGDRYYYSTDTQYF
few	TRBV3-1	CASSQVHLTSGRSSYEQYF
-	TRBV29-1	CSVERRAGNTIYF
few	TRBV12-3/TRBV12-4	CASSYLGRGLSTDTQYF
few	TRBV29-1	CSVRVNSGSRNEQFF
few	TRBV4-3	CASSQDGTTGGTQYF
-	TRBV7-2	CASSLGVQGETQYF
few	TRBV5-1	CASSTGQSYEQYF
-	TRBV7-8	CASSKIDRSSNQPQHF
-	TRBV3-1	CASSRWRDQETQYF
few	TRBV5-1	CASSSPTDPGLAGGDYNEQFF
-	TRBV6-1	CASSPRWLRAGELFF
many	TRBV6-5	CASSYSTGTSGTLDTQYF
-	TRBV13	CASSLIRGELFF